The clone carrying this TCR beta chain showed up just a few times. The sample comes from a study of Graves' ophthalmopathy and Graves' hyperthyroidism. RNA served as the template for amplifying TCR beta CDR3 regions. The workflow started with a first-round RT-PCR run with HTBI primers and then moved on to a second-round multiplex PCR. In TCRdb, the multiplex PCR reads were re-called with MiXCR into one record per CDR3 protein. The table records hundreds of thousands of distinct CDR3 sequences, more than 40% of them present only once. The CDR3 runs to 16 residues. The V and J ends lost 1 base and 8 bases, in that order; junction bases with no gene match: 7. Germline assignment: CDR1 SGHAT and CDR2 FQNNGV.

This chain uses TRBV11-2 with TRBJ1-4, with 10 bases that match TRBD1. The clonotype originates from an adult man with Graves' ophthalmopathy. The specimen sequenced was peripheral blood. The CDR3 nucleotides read TGTGCCAGCAGCTTAGGGCCGACAGGGGGCGAGGAAAAACTGTTTTTT. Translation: CASSLGPTGGEEKLFF.